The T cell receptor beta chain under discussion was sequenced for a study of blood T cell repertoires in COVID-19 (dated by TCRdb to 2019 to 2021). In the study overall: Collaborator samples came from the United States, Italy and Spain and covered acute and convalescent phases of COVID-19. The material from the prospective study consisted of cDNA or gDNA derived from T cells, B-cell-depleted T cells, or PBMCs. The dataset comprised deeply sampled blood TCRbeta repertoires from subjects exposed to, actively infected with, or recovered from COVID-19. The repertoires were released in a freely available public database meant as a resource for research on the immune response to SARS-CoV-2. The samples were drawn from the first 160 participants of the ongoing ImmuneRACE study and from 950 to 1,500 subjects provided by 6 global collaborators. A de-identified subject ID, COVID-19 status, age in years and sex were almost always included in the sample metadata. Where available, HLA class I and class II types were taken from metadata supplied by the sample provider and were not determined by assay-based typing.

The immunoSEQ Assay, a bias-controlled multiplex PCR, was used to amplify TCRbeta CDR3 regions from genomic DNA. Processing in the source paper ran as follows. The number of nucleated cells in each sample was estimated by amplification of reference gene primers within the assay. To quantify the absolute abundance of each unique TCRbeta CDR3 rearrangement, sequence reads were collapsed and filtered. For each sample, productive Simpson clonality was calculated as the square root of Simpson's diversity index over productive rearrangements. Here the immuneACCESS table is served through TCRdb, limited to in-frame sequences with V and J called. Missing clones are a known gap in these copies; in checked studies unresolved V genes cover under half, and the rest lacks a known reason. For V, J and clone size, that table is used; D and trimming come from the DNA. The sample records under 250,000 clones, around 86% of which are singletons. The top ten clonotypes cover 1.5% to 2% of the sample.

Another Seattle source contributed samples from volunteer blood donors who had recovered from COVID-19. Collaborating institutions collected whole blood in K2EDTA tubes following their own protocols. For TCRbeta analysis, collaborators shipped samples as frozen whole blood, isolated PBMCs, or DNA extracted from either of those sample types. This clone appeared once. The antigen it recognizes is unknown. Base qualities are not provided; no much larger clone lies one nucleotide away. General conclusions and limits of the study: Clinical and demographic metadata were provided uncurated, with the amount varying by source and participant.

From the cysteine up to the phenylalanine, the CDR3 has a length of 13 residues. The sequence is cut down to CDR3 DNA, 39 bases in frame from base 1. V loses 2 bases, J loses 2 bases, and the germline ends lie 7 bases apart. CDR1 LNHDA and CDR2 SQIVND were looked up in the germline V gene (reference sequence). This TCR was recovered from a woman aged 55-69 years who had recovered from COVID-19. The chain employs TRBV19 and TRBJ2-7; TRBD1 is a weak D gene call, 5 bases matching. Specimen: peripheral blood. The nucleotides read TGTGCCAGTAGTATACACAGGCCCTACGAGCAGTACTTC. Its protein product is CASSIHRPYEQYF.